The rows below give T cell receptor beta chains drawn from one sample of a study of monozygotic twins with inflammatory bowel disease. TCRdb reprocessed the 5' RACE reads and keeps a single row for each CDR3 protein, giving no DNA. There are about 380,000 distinct CDR3 sequences in the sample, with 2% to 3% held by the top ten. Sequences were obtained from blood. All receptors come from a human donor with ulcerative colitis or Crohn's disease, or a healthy co-twin of an affected twin (not recorded which). CDR3s include the opening cysteine and the closing phenylalanine or tryptophan.

v_call: TRBV7-9
j_call: TRBJ2-4
cdr3_aa: CASNSDVGIQYF

v_call: TRBV6-2/TRBV6-3
j_call: TRBJ2-1
cdr3_aa: CASTGTGSGYNEQFF

v_call: TRBV7-3
j_call: TRBJ1-6
cdr3_aa: CASSVTTGTPLHF

v_call: TRBV5-1
j_call: TRBJ1-1
cdr3_aa: CASSYQGENTEAFF

v_call: TRBV10-3
j_call: TRBJ1-5
cdr3_aa: CAISDLGEGGSNQPQHF

v_call: TRBV3-1
j_call: TRBJ2-2
cdr3_aa: CASTPIGMANTGELFF

v_call: TRBV12-3/TRBV12-4
j_call: TRBJ1-5
cdr3_aa: CASSFWQGDQPQHF

v_call: TRBV4-1
j_call: TRBJ2-3
cdr3_aa: CASSARQVGDTQYF

v_call: TRBV6-1
j_call: TRBJ1-1
cdr3_aa: CASSEASQVHVRMNTEAFF

v_call: TRBV29-1
j_call: TRBJ2-7
cdr3_aa: CSVGTRTGAEQYF

v_call: TRBV5-1
j_call: TRBJ2-1
cdr3_aa: CASSLWDRVSDEQFF

v_call: TRBV24-1
j_call: TRBJ2-7
cdr3_aa: CATSDPTGSYEQYF

v_call: TRBV12-3/TRBV12-4
j_call: TRBJ2-5
cdr3_aa: CASSPGTSGGGKETQYF

v_call: TRBV3-1
j_call: TRBJ2-3
cdr3_aa: CASSQDISRWAQYF

v_call: TRBV5-1
j_call: TRBJ2-2
cdr3_aa: CASSKIPVRELFF

v_call: TRBV7-3
j_call: TRBJ2-1
cdr3_aa: CASSPTRTGSHEQFF

v_call: TRBV11-1
j_call: TRBJ2-1
cdr3_aa: CASSFTAALSSGVIYNEQFF

v_call: TRBV28
j_call: TRBJ2-7
cdr3_aa: CASSLAPTGGHPYEQYF

v_call: TRBV6-2/TRBV6-3
j_call: TRBJ1-5
cdr3_aa: CASSYWMRAGGFNQPQHF

v_call: TRBV20-1
j_call: TRBJ2-4
cdr3_aa: CSARKIETAKNIQYF

v_call: TRBV5-1
j_call: TRBJ1-1
cdr3_aa: CASSLIVDGGVSTEAFF

v_call: TRBV7-9
j_call: TRBJ1-3
cdr3_aa: CASSLGQPSSGNTIYF

v_call: TRBV7-9
j_call: TRBJ2-7
cdr3_aa: CASSHRDNYEQYF

v_call: TRBV28
j_call: TRBJ2-5
cdr3_aa: CASNLAGAGQETQYF

v_call: TRBV5-1
j_call: TRBJ2-7
cdr3_aa: CASSLDQVSGGYEQYF

v_call: TRBV3-1
j_call: TRBJ2-5
cdr3_aa: CASTILGETQYF

v_call: TRBV7-9
j_call: TRBJ2-2
cdr3_aa: CASSPTGELFF

v_call: TRBV14
j_call: TRBJ1-2
cdr3_aa: CASSQNIRTQGYTF

v_call: TRBV4-3
j_call: TRBJ2-6
cdr3_aa: CASSQLSGGYSGANVLTF